The TCR beta chain described here comes from a study of blood T cells in healthy people across ages. Notes on the study in general: Age advanced and TCR beta diversity per million T cells fell, roughly linearly. More naive CD4+ cells and higher diversity were found in long-lived than in aged donors.

Combining a sample-barcoded 5' primer with a J-beta primer mix, a second PCR ran for about 7 to 11 cycles. Each cDNA molecule received a tag from a template-switch adaptor that had 12 random nucleotides. TCRdb passed the 5' RACE reads through MiXCR, listing each CDR3 protein once. Of 600,000 to 650,000 distinct CDR3 sequences listed, about 53% are singletons. Remarks on this clonotype: The antigen is not known.

Germline CDR1 MNHEY, CDR2 SVGAGI. Losses at the gene ends were 0 bases for V and 3 bases for J; bases not matched to a gene: 3. The CDR3 runs to 15 residues. Sequenced: blood. This chain joins TRBV6-5 and TRBJ1-2; 8 bases fit TRBD1. This sequence originates from a man in his 60s in good health. The CDR3: CASSYSPGQDYGYTF. The CDR3 DNA reads as TGTGCCAGCAGTTACTCACCGGGACAGGACTATGGCTACACCTTC.